This TCR beta chain was identified during a study of blood T cell repertoires in COVID-19. Trimming removed 3 bases at V and 0 bases at J, with 19 bases between. Germline lookup yields CDR1 MNHEY and CDR2 SMNVEV (reference sequence). The CDR3 is 18 residues long. The method was immunoSEQ multiplex PCR; TCRdb's version includes in-frame clones alone and lacks a portion of them. Among approximately 130,000 clones listed, just over 75% were seen once. The J gene is TRBJ2-3, the V gene TRBV27, with TRBD1 as a possible D gene (7 bases). The sample consisted of peripheral blood. The clonotype originates from a human donor in a cohort sampled during active COVID-19. The CDR3 coding sequence is TGTGCCAGCAGTTTGACAGGGCGCGGGGACATTAGCACAGATACGCAGTATTTT. It is translated as CASSLTGRGDISTDTQYF.